One and the same sample provided the 28 T cell receptor beta chains below, sequenced in a study of blood T cell repertoires in COVID-19 (dated by TCRdb to 2018 to 2021). The library was generated by the immunoSEQ multiplex PCR assay. In its TCRdb copy, this immuneACCESS table keeps in-frame sequences only and misses some clones. Where compared with another copy, unresolved V genes explain less than half of these, and the others have no known cause. For this sample there are over 150,000 clones; about 85% appear just once. The top ten hold 6.9% of the sample. Material: peripheral blood. The receptors shown here come from an elderly man with COVID-19, enrolled during active disease.

The CDR3 reads CASSPDRRRGYTF. Written as DNA, the CDR3 is TGTGCCAGCAGCCCCGACAGGAGAAGGGGCTACACCTTC. The chain carries TRBV12-3 or TRBV12-4 and TRBJ1-2, with D perhaps matching TRBD1 (6 bases). Between the trimmed V and J ends, which lost 6 bases and 8 bases, there was a span of 16 bases. The CDR3 has 13 amino acids.

The gene calls are TRBV7-2 and TRBJ2-1; D possibly corresponds to TRBD2 (6 bases). The germline gives CDR1 SGHTA, CDR2 FQGNSA. CDR3 size: 17 residues. V lost 1 base and J 0 bases, leaving 13 bases between the germline ends. Here the CDR3 DNA reads TGTGCCAGCAGCTTAGGGTTTGGGACTCGCTCCTACAATGAGCAGTTCTTC. Amino acids: CASSLGFGTRSYNEQFF.

The gene calls are TRBV13 and TRBJ2-1; D possibly corresponds to TRBD2 (7 bases). CDR3 length: 19 residues. V dropped 5 bases and J dropped 6 bases, with 29 bases sitting between them. In germline, CDR1 is PRHDT, CDR2 FYEKMQ (reference sequence). The CDR3: CASSPRGAEWPSLGNEQFF. The DNA for the CDR3 is TGTGCCAGCAGCCCCCGGGGGGCGGAGTGGCCCTCCCTCGGCAATGAGCAGTTCTTC.

The chain couples TRBV7-9 to TRBJ1-6; 7 nucleotides agree with TRBD1. This CDR3 has 17 residues. Germline CDR1 and CDR2: SEHNR and FQNEAQ (reference sequence). Trimming at V came to 0 bases and at J to 7 bases, leaving 9 bases not matched to a gene. This CDR3 is CASSLAHGTAPNSPLHF. The CDR3 region has the DNA TGTGCCAGCAGCTTAGCGCACGGGACAGCCCCAAATTCACCCCTCCACTTT.

This chain joins TRBV18 and TRBJ1-2; no definite D call. Trimming stripped 0 bases from V and 0 bases from J, with 14 bases between. The CDR3 spans 17 residues. CDR1 is KGHSH and CDR2 is LQKENI in the germline V gene. The CDR3 loop reads CASSPPVAGRANYGYTF. In nucleotides, the CDR3 is TGTGCCAGCTCACCACCGGTGGCAGGTAGAGCTAACTATGGCTACACCTTC.

The DNA of the CDR3 is TGTGCCAGCAGCGGACCTTCCCCCGGGGGAGAGACCCAGTACTTC. Its translation: CASSGPSPGGETQYF. This chain links TRBV9 with TRBJ2-5; D may be TRBD2 (6 bases). The ends were cut back, 3 bases at V and 4 bases at J, with 16 bases in the middle. Germline V gives CDR1 SGDLS, CDR2 YYNGEE. The CDR3 is 15 residues long.

The chain uses TRBV5-1 and TRBJ1-4; no clear D gene. Germline V CDR1 and CDR2: SGHRS, YFSETQ. V lost 0 bases, J lost 8 bases, and 8 bases lay in between. The CDR3 sequence is 13 residues long. CDR3: CASSLDSKEKLFF. DNA of the CDR3: TGCGCCAGCAGCTTGGACAGTAAGGAAAAACTGTTTTTT.

The chain joins TRBV6-2 or TRBV6-3 to TRBJ2-1; D remains unclear. CDR3 size: 12 residues. Germline V gene data show CDR1 as MNHEY and CDR2 as SVGEGT. Trimming stripped 2 bases from V and 8 bases from J, with 7 bases between. CDR3 sequence: CASSYRRYEQFF. CDR3 nucleotides: TGTGCCAGCAGTTACAGGAGATATGAGCAGTTCTTC.

The chain has TRBV14 and TRBJ1-1; D is ambiguous. Deletions cut 3 bases from V and 1 base from J, with 12 bases between. Germline-derived CDR1 and CDR2 are SGHDN and FVKESK. The length of the CDR3 is 15 residues. CDR3 bases: TGTGCCAGCAGCCATTTCCAGGTGAAGAACACTGAAGCTTTCTTT. It yields the protein CASSHFQVKNTEAFF.

In regard to this clone: The sample has other DNA sequences that encode this CDR3 too. V and J are TRBV5-1 and TRBJ1-2; TRBD1 matches 7 bases. CDR3 size: 15 residues. Germline V lookup: CDR1 SGHRS, CDR2 YFSETQ. With V trimmed by 0 bases and J by 0 bases, 2 bases remained unmatched. The CDR3 DNA is TGCGCCAGCAGCTTGGGAGGGACAGCTAACTATGGCTACACCTTC. It yields the protein CASSLGGTANYGYTF.

This clone was found a few times. J is TRBJ1-1 and V is TRBV19; TRBD1 is a possible D gene (5 bases). With 4 bases removed from V and 0 bases from J, the gap between germline ends came to 9 bases. From germline, CDR1 is LNHDA and CDR2 SQIVND (reference sequence). The length of the CDR3 is 14 residues. For the CDR3, the DNA is TGTGCCAGTAGTAGGAGACAGATGAACACTGAAGCTTTCTTT. Amino acids: CASSRRQMNTEAFF.

This chain joins TRBV11-3 and TRBJ2-6; 8 bases are a match to TRBD1. V shed 3 bases, J shed 4 bases, and the junction held 5 bases outside the gene matches. Germline V gene sequence: CDR1 SGHNT, CDR2 YENEEA. The CDR3 sequence is 16 residues long. The CDR3 region has the DNA TGTGCCAGCAGCTTCGGCAGGGGGCCCGGGGCCAACGTCCTGACTTTC. Translated, it gives CASSFGRGPGANVLTF.

V and J are TRBV4-3 and TRBJ1-4; 8 nucleotides align to TRBD1. V gave up 5 bases and J gave up 4 bases; unmatched junction bases: 6. Germline CDR1 reads LGHNA; CDR2 reads YSLEER. The CDR3 is made up of 15 amino acids. The CDR3 reads CASSYQGADNEKLFF. As DNA, the CDR3 is TGCGCCAGCAGCTATCAGGGGGCCGATAATGAAAAACTGTTTTTT.

The gene calls are TRBV13 and TRBJ2-5; TRBD2 aligns across 9 bases. The germline CDR1 and CDR2 sequences are PRHDT and FYEKMQ (reference sequence). CDR3 length: 16 residues. The trim removed 1 base at V and 7 bases at J, leaving 10 bases unmatched. DNA of the CDR3: TGTGCCAGCAGCTTAGCAGCGGGGGGCCGAGAGGGGACCCAGTACTTC. Translated, it gives CASSLAAGGREGTQYF. The full variable domain, completed using reference TRBV13 and TRBJ2-5, is AAGVIQSPRHLIKEKRETATLKCYPIPRHDTVYWYQQGPGQDPQFLISFYEKMQSDKGSIPDRFSAQQFSDYHSELNMSSLELGDSALYFCASSLAAGGREGTQYFGPGTRLLVL.

This chain's CDR3 is CASSHRGQASYEQYF. Here the CDR3 DNA reads TGTGCCAGCAGCCACAGGGGACAGGCCTCCTACGAGCAGTACTTC. J is TRBJ2-7 and V is TRBV3-1 (or the pseudogene TRBV3-2); 8 bases align to TRBD1. Per the germline V gene, CDR1 is LGHDT and CDR2 is YNNKEL (reference sequence). J was trimmed by 0 bases and V by 3 bases; bases with no gene match: 4. The CDR3 runs to 15 residues.

The gene calls are TRBV7-3 and TRBJ1-6; 8 bases fit TRBD1. The CDR3 extends over 14 amino acids. With 5 bases clipped from V and 5 bases from J, the junction kept 2 bases outside the gene matches. From germline, CDR1 is SGHTA and CDR2 FQGTGA. The CDR3 spells CASSQTGDNSPLHF. For the CDR3, the DNA is TGTGCCAGCAGCCAGACAGGGGATAATTCACCCCTCCACTTT.

CDR3 protein: CASSLGIDRVSGNTIYF. For the CDR3, the DNA is TGTGCCAGCAGCTTAGGGATAGACAGGGTCTCTGGAAACACCATATATTTT. The V gene is TRBV7-6, the J gene TRBJ1-3; 7 nucleotides match TRBD1. After removal of 1 base from V and 0 bases from J, the junction contained 6 bases not matched to a gene. Germline values: CDR1 SGHVS, CDR2 FNYEAQ. There are 17 residues in the CDR3.

The chain has TRBV27 and TRBJ2-7, with 7 positions matching TRBD1. The length of the CDR3 is 14 residues. J was trimmed by 2 bases and V by 4 bases; bases with no gene match: 5. Germline V lookup: CDR1 MNHEY, CDR2 SMNVEV (reference sequence). CDR3: CASSSTGLAYEQYF. CDR3 coding DNA: TGTGCCAGCAGTTCGACAGGGTTGGCCTACGAGCAGTACTTC.

The J gene is TRBJ1-1, the V gene TRBV7-3, with TRBD1 matching 8 bases. Trimming cost V 5 bases and J 4 bases; bases outside gene matches: 6. The CDR3 has 14 amino acids. The germline V gene encodes CDR1 SGHTA and CDR2 FQGTGA. The CDR3 DNA follows: TGTGCCAGCAGCCTCATGGGGACAGGCACTGAAGCTTTCTTT. As protein: CASSLMGTGTEAFF.

The CDR3 DNA reads TGTGCCAGCAGCTCCGGACAGGGTGACCCCGACGAGCAGTACTTC. Residues: CASSSGQGDPDEQYF. The chain recombines TRBV7-9 with TRBJ2-7; 8 positions agree with TRBD1. The CDR3 is 15 residues long. The V gene end was trimmed by 4 bases and the J gene end by 5 bases; junction bases not matched to a gene: 10. Germline values: CDR1 SEHNR, CDR2 FQNEAQ (reference sequence).

The V and J genes are TRBV12-3 or TRBV12-4 and TRBJ1-1; unclear D gene. The CDR3 covers 13 residues. V was cut by 3 bases and J by 3 bases, with 8 bases left in between. This CDR3 is CASSFHLDTEAFF. Written as DNA, the CDR3 is TGTGCCAGCAGTTTCCATTTAGACACTGAAGCTTTCTTT.

This clone was seen just once. The J gene is TRBJ2-3, the V gene TRBV18, with a tentative D call TRBD1 (6 bases). The CDR3 loop spans 15 amino acids. V lost 6 bases, J lost 3 bases, and 16 bases lay in between. Per germline, CDR1 KGHSH and CDR2 LQKENI. CDR3: CASSLRQAGTDTQYF. Written as DNA, the CDR3 is TGTGCCAGCTCTCTACGACAGGCCGGGACAGATACGCAGTATTTT.

The genes are TRBV7-9 and TRBJ2-7; TRBD2 agrees at 8 bases. The CDR3 sequence is 16 residues long. From germline, CDR1 is SEHNR and CDR2 FQNEAQ (reference sequence). V trimming: 4 bases; J trimming: 0 bases; junction bases outside the gene matches: 8. The CDR3 sequence is CASSSPRGGSSYEQYF. CDR3 sequence (DNA): TGTGCCAGCAGCTCTCCACGGGGGGGGAGCTCCTACGAGCAGTACTTC.

The chain employs TRBV4-3 and TRBJ2-7, with a possible D match to TRBD1 (6 bases). The CDR3 consists of 13 residues. The germline V gene encodes CDR1 LGHNA and CDR2 YSLEER. V was cut by 4 bases and J by 4 bases, with 11 bases left in between. The CDR3: CASSRDKGYEQYF. CDR3 in DNA: TGCGCCAGCAGCCGGGACAAGGGATACGAGCAGTACTTC.

The CDR3 region is CASSLTGRGLQETQYF. The DNA of the CDR3 is TGTGCCAGCAGCTTAACGGGTCGCGGGCTCCAAGAGACCCAGTACTTC. The rearrangement links TRBV7-2 to TRBJ2-5; tentatively, D is TRBD2 (5 bases). This CDR3 is 16 amino acids long. Trimming took 2 bases from V and 1 from J, leaving 14 bases between them. Germline CDR1 reads SGHTA; CDR2 reads FQGNSA.

V is TRBV2 and J is TRBJ1-4, with 7 bases aligning to TRBD1. CDR3 length equals 17 residues. V trimming: 6 bases; J trimming: 8 bases; junction bases outside the gene matches: 18. Looked up from germline, CDR1 is SNHLY and CDR2 is FYNNEI. In DNA, the CDR3 is TGTGCCAGCAGATCAATGAAGGGGACAGCCGGTCGGGAAAAACTGTTTTTT. Its translation: CASRSMKGTAGREKLFF.

CDR3 bases: TGTGCCAGCAGACAAGGGACAGGGAAAGGTGTACTCAACACTGAAGCTTTCTTT. This translates into CASRQGTGKGVLNTEAFF. The chain has TRBV2 and TRBJ1-1; 9 positions match TRBD1. This CDR3 region has 18 residues. After removal of 6 bases from V and 2 bases from J, the junction contained 16 bases not matched to a gene. Germline V gene data show CDR1 as SNHLY and CDR2 as FYNNEI. Complete variable domain (other parts from reference TRBV2 and TRBJ1-1): EPEVTQTPSHQVTQMGQEVILRCVPISNHLYFYWYRQILGQKVEFLVSFYNNEISEKSEIFDDQFSVERPDGSNFTLKIRSTKLEDSAMYFCASRQGTGKGVLNTEAFFGQGTRLTVV.

The CDR3 sequence is CASSRQDYEQYF. The CDR3 region has the DNA TGTGCCAGCAGCCGACAGGACTACGAGCAGTACTTC. The chain recombines TRBV3-1 (or the pseudogene TRBV3-2) with TRBJ2-7, with a weak D call TRBD1 (6 bases). CDR1 LGHDT and CDR2 YNNKEL come from the germline V gene (reference sequence). V lost 4 bases to trimming and J lost 3 bases, with 7 bases between them. The CDR3 totals 12 residues.